The TCR beta chain under discussion was sequenced for a study of T cells in Graves' hyperthyroidism and ophthalmopathy. General study points: In simple terms, a model built on 13 V-J features told ophthalmopathy apart from stable hyperthyroidism. The model foresaw ophthalmopathy a median approximately 6.1 months prior to onset.

The sample holds many counts of this clonotype. The antigen is undetermined. Inclusion characteristics of ophthalmopathy patients comprised a Clinical Activity Score of at least 3, a NOSPECS grade of at least 4, and duration under 3 months. Lactation, pregnancy, other autoimmune disease or uncontrolled infection excluded patients. It was RNA transcripts that yielded the amplified TCR beta CDR3 regions. The HTBI set primed first-round TCR CDR3 RT-PCR. Each CDR3 protein is one row after TCRdb ran MiXCR on the multiplex PCR reads. The sample records about half a million distinct CDR3 sequences, roughly a sixth being singletons. The CDR3 contains 13 residues. V shed 3 bases and J 8 bases; nucleotides not matched to a gene: 6.

The TCR was taken from a woman in her 30s with Graves' ophthalmopathy. V is TRBV12-3 or TRBV12-4 and J is TRBJ1-2; 7 nucleotides match TRBD1. Sample: blood. This CDR3 reads CASSFRGLWGYTF. The CDR3 nucleotides are TGTGCCAGCAGTTTTAGGGGGCTGTGGGGCTACACCTTC.